The 8 T cell receptor beta chains given below trace back to one sample, sequenced in a study of T cells in Graves' hyperthyroidism and ophthalmopathy. RNA transcripts yielded amplified TCR beta CDR3 regions. Initially, a first-round RT-PCR of the TCR CDR3 employed the HTBI primer set. MiXCR was run by TCRdb on the multiplex PCR reads, yielding one entry per CDR3 protein. The profile covers around 420,000 distinct CDR3 sequences, with about 15% appearing a single time and 7.5% to 9% taken by the ten largest. Material: blood. The receptors were gathered from a woman between 18 and 29 years old with Graves' hyperthyroidism.

There are many counts of this clonotype. The chain combines TRBV6-1 with TRBJ1-2; D remains unclear. The CDR3 sequence is 14 residues long. With 8 bases removed from V and 3 bases from J, the gap between germline ends came to 16 bases. The germline V gene has CDR1 MNHNS and CDR2 SASEGT. CDR3 amino acids: CASSPNGDHYGYTF. As DNA, the CDR3 is TGTGCCAGCTCTCCGAACGGGGATCACTATGGCTACACCTTC.

This clonotype appeared many times. The J gene is TRBJ2-1, the V gene TRBV7-9, with unresolved D. This CDR3 contains 14 residues. Germline lookup yields CDR1 SEHNR and CDR2 FQNEAQ (reference sequence). V lost 1 base and J 9 bases, leaving 13 bases between the germline ends. The CDR3 loop reads CASSLGLGRSEQFF. The DNA of the CDR3 is TGTGCCAGCAGCTTAGGACTCGGACGTAGTGAGCAGTTCTTC.

This clonotype was detected many times. The genes are TRBV12-3 or TRBV12-4 and TRBJ2-5, with 7 nucleotides matching TRBD2. V lost 4 bases, J lost 5 bases, and 7 bases stayed unmatched. There are 14 residues in the CDR3. The CDR3 bases are TGTGCCAGCAGTTCGACTAGCCGGAGGGAGACCCAGTACTTC. This translates into CASSSTSRRETQYF.

Turning to this clonotype: Possible read error: a much larger clone is one base away. V gene TRBV20-1 combines with J gene TRBJ2-1; D call uncertain. The J call may be faulty, since TRBJ2-7 better matches the DNA end. The CDR3 runs to 12 residues. Germline V CDR1 and CDR2: DFQATT, SNEGSKA (reference sequence). This chain's CDR3 is CSASIRINEQYF. DNA of the CDR3: TGCAGTGCTAGTATCCGGATCAATGAGCAGTACTTC.

V and J are TRBV9 and TRBJ2-5; 8 bases line up with TRBD2. The J segment lost 1 base and the V segment lost 2 bases, leaving 13 bases of the junction unmatched. This CDR3 region has 18 residues. Germline V gene sequence: CDR1 SGDLS, CDR2 YYNGEE. The CDR3 sequence: CASSVGPGGAFIQETQYF. The DNA for the CDR3 is TGTGCCAGCAGCGTGGGACCGGGAGGGGCATTTATCCAAGAGACCCAGTACTTC. Complete variable domain (other parts from reference TRBV9 and TRBJ2-5): DSGVTQTPKHLITATGQRVTLRCSPRSGDLSVYWYQQSLDQGLQFLIQYYNGEERAKGNILERFSAQQFPDLHSELNLSSLELGDSALYFCASSVGPGGAFIQETQYFGPGTRLLVL.

This clonotype was observed many times. The V and J genes are TRBV2 and TRBJ2-5, with D maybe TRBD1 (6 bases). The CDR3 covers 13 residues. Germline assignment: CDR1 SNHLY and CDR2 FYNNEI. V was clipped by 0 bases and J by 11 bases, with 13 bases between them. CDR3: CASSEASGTQQYF. The CDR3 DNA sequence: TGTGCCAGCAGTGAAGCCTCGGGGACACAACAGTACTTC.

This sequence joins TRBV29-1 and TRBJ2-2, with TRBD1 matching over 7 bases. The V gene end was trimmed by 8 bases and the J gene end by 6 bases; junction bases not matched to a gene: 6. CDR1 SQVTM and CDR2 ANQGSEA come from the germline V gene. CDR3 length: 12 residues. In nucleotides, the CDR3 is TGCAGCATAAACAGGGGTTCCGGGGAGCTGTTTTTT. It encodes CSINRGSGELFF.

For this clonotype: A read error may explain this, as a much larger clone is one base away. The chain has TRBV30 and TRBJ1-4; no clear D. The V end lost 5 bases, the J end lost 3 bases, and 16 bases lay between the germline ends. This CDR3 comprises 15 residues. The germline gives CDR1 GTSNPN, CDR2 SVGIG (reference sequence). The CDR3 reads CAWARGINSNEKLFF. DNA of the CDR3: TGTGCCTGGGCCCGCGGGATTAACTCTAATGAAAAACTGTTTTTT.